The 32 T cell receptor beta chains in this list originate from one sample, sequenced in a study of T cell responses to AZD1222 COVID-19 vaccine (dated by TCRdb to the early 2020s). Sample time point, as interpreted from the label and publication: baseline before first vaccination. The library came from the immunoSEQ multiplex PCR assay. TCRdb stores this immuneACCESS table with in-frame sequences only. Part of the clones is absent; in the studies checked, under half of the shortfall reflects unresolved V genes, and no reason is known for the rest. The sample table holds about 150,000 clones, of which just under 95% were seen once. 1.6% of the sample is taken by the ten largest. The input for sequencing was peripheral blood, taken on day 0 of AZD1222 vaccination. These receptors were obtained from an adult in good health.

The chain is built from TRBV14 and TRBJ2-3; D is uncertain. Trimming pared 1 base from V and 2 bases from J, leaving 7 bases between. The CDR3 is 14 residues long. Germline-derived CDR1 and CDR2 are SGHDN and FVKESK. CDR3 in amino acids: CASSQGQATDTQYF. CDR3 DNA sequence: TGTGCCAGCAGCCAAGGGCAGGCCACAGATACGCAGTATTTT.

The genes are TRBV29-1 and TRBJ2-7; D remains unclear. V lost 4 bases and J 4 bases, leaving 11 bases between the germline ends. The CDR3 length is 12 residues. The germline CDR1 and CDR2 sequences are SQVTM and ANQGSEA. This CDR3 is CSVGSGVYEQYF. CDR3 nucleotide sequence: TGCAGCGTTGGATCTGGGGTGTACGAGCAGTACTTC.

The gene calls are TRBV19 and TRBJ2-1; tentatively, D is TRBD1 (5 bases). The CDR3 loop spans 14 amino acids. The V gene's germline CDR1 is LNHDA and CDR2 SQIVND (reference sequence). V was trimmed by 6 bases and J by 1 base, leaving 10 bases between them. CDR3 DNA: TGTGCCAGTAGGAGAACAGGATCCTACAATGAGCAGTTCTTC. Translation gives CASRRTGSYNEQFF.

The gene calls are TRBV19 and TRBJ1-2; D gene unclear. Germline lookup yields CDR1 LNHDA and CDR2 SQIVND (reference sequence). V was cut by 5 bases and J by 3 bases, with 16 bases left in between. This CDR3 region has 15 residues. The CDR3: CASSPQWGIDYGYTF. The CDR3 region has the DNA TGTGCCAGTAGTCCTCAGTGGGGTATTGACTATGGCTACACCTTC.

The rearrangement links TRBV5-4 to TRBJ1-6; a possible D gene is TRBD1 (6 bases). This CDR3 contains 15 residues. Germline CDR1 reads SGHNT; CDR2 reads YYREEE (reference sequence). The V and J ends lost 4 bases and 4 bases respectively, with 12 bases between them. This CDR3 reads CASSREDSYNSPLHF. The CDR3 nucleotides read TGTGCCAGCAGCCGCGAGGACAGTTATAATTCACCCCTCCACTTT.

The CDR3 is CASKKTGSYEQYF. The CDR3 nucleotides are TGTGCCAGCAAAAAGACAGGTTCCTACGAGCAGTACTTC. V and J are TRBV27 and TRBJ2-7; maybe TRBD1 (6 bases). CDR1 is MNHEY, CDR2 SMNVEV, per germline (reference sequence). The CDR3 length is 13 residues. V lost 7 bases, J lost 1 base, and 11 bases lay in between.

This clone is a singleton in its sample. The rearrangement links TRBV19 to TRBJ1-1; D not certain. Germline V gives CDR1 LNHDA, CDR2 SQIVND (reference sequence). The CDR3 covers 12 residues. Trimming took off 4 bases at V and 4 bases at J, with 7 bases between the two ends. The CDR3 region is CASSSGSTEAFF. The CDR3 DNA is TGTGCCAGTAGTAGTGGGAGCACTGAAGCTTTCTTT. The whole variable domain, remainder taken from reference TRBV19 and TRBJ1-1, is DGGITQSPKYLFRKEGQNVTLSCEQNLNHDAMYWYRQDPGQGLRLIYYSQIVNDFQKGDIAEGYSVSREKKESFPLTVTSAQKNPTAFYLCASSSGSTEAFFGQGTRLTVV.

This chain uses TRBV30 with TRBJ1-5; D remains unclear. Trimming removed 2 bases from V and 2 bases from J, with 7 bases in between. Per the germline V gene, CDR1 is GTSNPN and CDR2 is SVGIG (reference sequence). The CDR3 is 13 amino acids. CDR3: CAWSRAGNQPQHF. In DNA, the CDR3 is TGTGCCTGGAGTAGGGCAGGCAATCAGCCCCAGCATTTT. Combining the CDR3 with reference TRBV30 and TRBJ1-5 gives the whole variable domain SQTIHQWPATLVQPVGSPLSLECTVEGTSNPNLYWYRQAAGRGLQLLFYSVGIGQISSEVPQNLSASRPQDRQFILSSKKLLLSDSGFYLCAWSRAGNQPQHFGDGTRLSIL.

This clone was seen only once. V and J are TRBV2 and TRBJ2-1, with D perhaps matching TRBD2 (6 bases). Per germline, CDR1 SNHLY and CDR2 FYNNEI. V was clipped by 3 bases and J by 4 bases, with 10 bases between them. The CDR3 has 14 amino acids. Here the CDR3 reads CASSEPRGYNEQFF. CDR3 sequence (DNA): TGTGCCAGCAGTGAGCCACGGGGGTACAATGAGCAGTTCTTC. The complete variable domain, with remaining parts taken from reference TRBV2 and TRBJ2-1, reads EPEVTQTPSHQVTQMGQEVILRCVPISNHLYFYWYRQILGQKVEFLVSFYNNEISEKSEIFDDQFSVERPDGSNFTLKIRSTKLEDSAMYFCASSEPRGYNEQFFGPGTRLTVL.

V usage is TRBV11-2 and J usage is TRBJ2-2, with D possibly matching TRBD1 (5 bases). The germline gives CDR1 SGHAT, CDR2 FQNNGV. Trimming pared 1 base from V and 2 bases from J, leaving 8 bases between. The CDR3 runs 15 residues. CDR3 DNA: TGTGCCAGCAGCTTAGCGTGGGGCAACACCGGGGAGCTGTTTTTT. Its protein product is CASSLAWGNTGELFF.

V is TRBV5-1 and J is TRBJ1-6; no clear D gene. With 0 bases removed from V and 8 bases from J, the gap between germline ends came to 12 bases. Germline V gives CDR1 SGHRS, CDR2 YFSETQ. There are 15 residues in the CDR3. This chain's CDR3 is CASSLEGGRHSPLHF. The CDR3, as DNA: TGCGCCAGCAGCTTGGAAGGTGGAAGGCATTCACCCCTCCACTTT.

The gene calls are TRBV9 and TRBJ2-1; no clear D gene. Germline V lookup: CDR1 SGDLS, CDR2 YYNGEE. V dropped 2 bases and J dropped 6 bases, with 6 bases sitting between them. The CDR3 is made up of 12 amino acids. CDR3: CASSVLGNEQFF. The CDR3, as DNA: TGTGCCAGCAGCGTGCTAGGCAATGAGCAGTTCTTC.

The rearrangement uses TRBV6-2 or TRBV6-3 and TRBJ1-5; TRBD1 is a possible D gene (5 bases). V was pared by 6 bases and J by 2 bases, with 17 bases between. The length of the CDR3 is 16 residues. Germline V gene lookup returns CDR1 MNHEY and CDR2 SVGEGT. The CDR3 coding sequence is TGTGCCAGCAGCCCTTATCGGGGCGGTGGCAATCAGCCCCAGCATTTT. Translation gives CASSPYRGGGNQPQHF.

This clone was counted a single time. The rearrangement links TRBV5-1 to TRBJ2-1, with 12 bases lining up with TRBD1. Germline V CDR1 and CDR2: SGHRS, YFSETQ. This CDR3 is 16 amino acids long. Germline trimming cut 0 bases from V and 9 bases from J; bases unmatched to any gene: 7. CDR3 amino acids: CASSLAAGTGGGEQFF. DNA for the CDR3: TGCGCCAGCAGCTTGGCTGCCGGGACAGGGGGCGGTGAGCAGTTCTTC. Complete variable domain (other parts from reference TRBV5-1 and TRBJ2-1): KAGVTQTPRYLIKTRGQQVTLSCSPISGHRSVSWYQQTPGQGLQFLFEYFSETQRNKGNFPGRFSGRQFSNSRSEMNVSTLELGDSALYLCASSLAAGTGGGEQFFGPGTRLTVL.

The chain combines TRBV18 with TRBJ2-1, with TRBD2 identical over 11 bases. V was clipped by 1 base and J by 4 bases; unmatched bases: 3. The CDR3 length is 16 residues. Germline CDR1 and CDR2: KGHSH and LQKENI. The CDR3 nucleotides read TGTGCCAGCTCACCACGTCGGACTAGCGGGTACAATGAGCAGTTCTTC. Translating gives CASSPRRTSGYNEQFF.

The V and J genes are TRBV7-2 and TRBJ1-6, with a tentative D call TRBD1 (5 bases). CDR1 SGHTA and CDR2 FQGNSA come from the germline V gene. V dropped 1 base and J dropped 9 bases, with 13 bases sitting between them. The CDR3 sequence is 15 residues long. CDR3 nucleotide sequence: TGTGCCAGCAGCTTAGTTTTCGGGGGGAGTTCACCCCTCCACTTT. Protein product: CASSLVFGGSSPLHF.

This clone was detected only once. The chain employs TRBV6-5 and TRBJ2-2; no definite D call. The length of the CDR3 is 14 residues. CDR1 and CDR2 (germline): MNHEY, SVGAGI. V lost 2 bases and J lost 5, with 9 bases in between. In DNA form, the CDR3 reads TGTGCCAGCAGTTACGAGAGGTATACCGGGGAGCTGTTTTTT. Its protein product is CASSYERYTGELFF.

The chain combines TRBV7-9 with TRBJ1-6; TRBD1 agrees at 8 bases. CDR3 length: 16 amino acids. The trim removed 5 bases at V and 0 bases at J, leaving 3 bases unmatched. Looked up from germline, CDR1 is SEHNR and CDR2 is FQNEAQ (reference sequence). The CDR3 DNA reads TGTGCCAGCAGCCGACAGGGGAGCTCCTATAATTCACCCCTCCACTTT. It encodes CASSRQGSSYNSPLHF.

This chain joins TRBV6-4 and TRBJ1-2; D might be TRBD1 (5 bases). This CDR3 has 12 amino acids. The V gene lost 6 bases and the J gene lost 7 bases, with 12 bases spanning the gap. Germline lookup yields CDR1 MRHNA and CDR2 SNTAGT. CDR3 protein: CASRPGRGGYTF. The CDR3 DNA reads TGTGCCAGCAGACCAGGGAGGGGTGGCTACACCTTC.

The chain links TRBV7-3 to TRBJ2-2, with 9 bases lining up with TRBD1. With 0 bases clipped from V and 0 bases from J, the junction kept 5 bases outside the gene matches. CDR1 and CDR2 (germline): SGHTA, FQGTGA. This CDR3 is 18 amino acids long. The CDR3 region is CASSLTEQGAANTGELFF. The CDR3 coding sequence is TGTGCCAGCAGCTTAACGGAACAGGGGGCCGCGAACACCGGGGAGCTGTTTTTT.

This chain connects TRBV11-2 to TRBJ2-7; TRBD1 is a possible D gene (5 bases). With 2 bases removed from V and 3 bases from J, the gap between germline ends came to 17 bases. The CDR3 has 16 amino acids. The germline CDR1 and CDR2 sequences are SGHAT and FQNNGV. CDR3 sequence (DNA): TGTGCCAGCAGCTTAAGGGGCGCAGGCGTAGTCTACGAGCAGTACTTC. Translating it yields CASSLRGAGVVYEQYF. Supplemented by reference TRBV11-2 and TRBJ2-7, the full variable domain reads EAGVAQSPRYKIIEKRQSVAFWCNPISGHATLYWYQQILGQGPKLLIQFQNNGVVDDSQLPKDRFSAERLKGVDSTLKIQPAKLEDSAVYLCASSLRGAGVVYEQYFGPGTRLTVT.

This clone occurred a few times. V usage is TRBV6-5 and J usage is TRBJ2-2; the D is unclear. The CDR3 sequence is 12 residues long. Trimming pared 6 bases from V and 5 bases from J, leaving 7 bases between. Germline CDR1 reads MNHEY; CDR2 reads SVGAGI. CDR3 amino acids: CASRSGTGELFF. The CDR3 region has the DNA TGTGCCAGCAGATCCGGGACCGGGGAGCTGTTTTTT.

J is TRBJ2-6 and V is TRBV18, with TRBD1 identical over 10 bases. The trim removed 4 bases at V and 4 bases at J, leaving 7 bases unmatched. The CDR3 spans 17 residues. The germline CDR1 and CDR2 sequences are KGHSH and LQKENI. The CDR3 DNA reads as TGTGCCAGCTCACAGCCCGGGACAGGGGCAGGGGCCAACGTCCTGACTTTC. This sequence encodes CASSQPGTGAGANVLTF.

This chain links TRBV5-4 with TRBJ2-2; the D gene is possibly TRBD1 (6 bases). Germline CDR1 SGHNT, CDR2 YYREEE (reference sequence). The CDR3 spans 15 residues. The V and J ends lost 1 base and 7 bases respectively, with 14 bases between them. The CDR3 loop is CASSLMTGQSGELFF. In nucleotides, the CDR3 is TGTGCCAGCAGCTTGATGACAGGACAGAGCGGGGAGCTGTTTTTT.

This sequence joins TRBV27 and TRBJ2-1; TRBD2 matches at 14 bases. The CDR3 runs 18 residues. V gave up 5 bases and J gave up 3 bases; unmatched junction bases: 9. Germline V gene lookup returns CDR1 MNHEY and CDR2 SMNVEV (reference sequence). CDR3 nucleotide sequence: TGTGCCAGCAGTGACGCCGGGACTAGCGGGAGCCGCTACAATGAGCAGTTCTTC. This gives the protein CASSDAGTSGSRYNEQFF.

This clone appeared a single time. V gene TRBV7-2 combines with J gene TRBJ2-1; 9 bases fit TRBD2. From germline, CDR1 is SGHTA and CDR2 FQGNSA. V trimming: 2 bases; J trimming: 4 bases; junction bases outside the gene matches: 6. The CDR3 has 16 amino acids. In DNA form, the CDR3 reads TGTGCCAGCAGCTTAAGATTGCTAGCGGGATACAATGAGCAGTTCTTC. Its protein product is CASSLRLLAGYNEQFF.

The chain carries TRBV6-5 and TRBJ1-1; 7 nucleotides agree with TRBD1. Germline V gives CDR1 MNHEY, CDR2 SVGAGI. CDR3 length: 15 residues. V shed 5 bases, J shed 1 base, and the junction held 7 bases outside the gene matches. The CDR3 DNA sequence: TGTGCCAGCAGTCACCGGGACAGAAAGAACACTGAAGCTTTCTTT. Protein product: CASSHRDRKNTEAFF.

The rearrangement joins TRBV20-1 to TRBJ1-1; TRBD1 agrees at 7 bases. V lost 6 bases, J lost 5 bases, and 3 bases stayed unmatched. The CDR3 contains 11 residues. The germline V gene encodes CDR1 DFQATT and CDR2 SNEGSKA (reference sequence). The CDR3 region has the DNA TGCAGTGCCCAGGGGGATACTGAAGCTTTCTTT. Its translation is CSAQGDTEAFF.

The chain recombines TRBV2 with TRBJ2-1; 12 bases fit TRBD2. This CDR3 is 15 amino acids long. J gave up 10 bases and V 4 bases, and 8 bases lay outside the gene matches. Germline V gene lookup returns CDR1 SNHLY and CDR2 FYNNEI. Written as DNA, the CDR3 is TGTGCCAGCAGTGCCCGACTAGCGGGAGTCAGCGAGCAGTTCTTC. It specifies CASSARLAGVSEQFF. Based on the CDR3 plus reference TRBV2 and TRBJ2-1, the full variable domain is EPEVTQTPSHQVTQMGQEVILRCVPISNHLYFYWYRQILGQKVEFLVSFYNNEISEKSEIFDDQFSVERPDGSNFTLKIRSTKLEDSAMYFCASSARLAGVSEQFFGPGTRLTVL.

The chain employs TRBV6-5 and TRBJ1-2, with a weak D call TRBD1 (5 bases). Trimming left V 0 bases short and J 7 bases short, with 12 bases between. Germline CDR1 is MNHEY and CDR2 is SVGAGI. The length of the CDR3 is 14 residues. For the CDR3, the DNA is TGTGCCAGCAGTTACTCCGCGGCCGGGGGTGGCTACACCTTC. Amino acid sequence: CASSYSAAGGGYTF.

The rearrangement uses TRBV15 and TRBJ1-4, with D unresolved. Germline loops: CDR1 LNHNV, CDR2 YYDKDF (reference sequence). This CDR3 has 13 amino acids. Trimming stripped 1 base from V and 3 bases from J, with 3 bases between. CDR3 loop: CATSRGANEKLFF. CDR3 coding DNA: TGTGCCACCAGCAGAGGCGCTAATGAAAAACTGTTTTTT.

The chain uses TRBV27 and TRBJ2-7, with 10 bases identical to TRBD1. V gave up 6 bases and J gave up 6 bases; unmatched junction bases: 11. Per the germline V gene, CDR1 is MNHEY and CDR2 is SMNVEV (reference sequence). The CDR3 loop spans 15 amino acids. DNA for the CDR3: TGTGCCAGCAGATCTCCGAGACAGGGGGCAGCCGAGCAGTACTTC. Its translation: CASRSPRQGAAEQYF.